Sequencing of this T cell receptor (beta chain) was carried out in a study of cytomegalovirus exposure and HLA in healthy donors. Study-wide findings and caveats: Researchers counted about 150 TCR beta chains as cytomegalovirus-associated. A missense DCLRE1C variant was associated with V- and J-gene trimming of TCR beta chains in a later analysis, and an independent cohort replicated the association.

Although they were nominally healthy when sampled, donors likely had unrecorded immune exposures. The PCR contained 60 Vbeta and 13 Jbeta primers. In the authors' methods: Among the unique TCR beta chains that a later analysis counted, about 85 million in all, 9.5 million to 12 million were shared. Method: immunoSEQ multiplex PCR; TCRdb's copy keeps in-frame clones and lacks some. D and trimming come from the DNA, and the V and J calls and clone size come from that table. The sample holds 150,000 to 180,000 clones; approximately 80% are singletons and the top ten take approximately 5.6%. This clone showed up just a few times. Its antigen is still unknown. Sequenced sample: PBMCs. The sequence derives from a woman between 40 and 50 years old in good health and CMV-seropositive.

CDR3 coding DNA: TGCAGCGTTGTCCAGGGTGCAGATACGCAGTATTTT. Its translation: CSVVQGADTQYF. The rearrangement uses TRBV29-1 and TRBJ2-3; a possible D gene is TRBD1 (5 bases). The V and J ends lost 4 bases and 4 bases respectively, with 9 bases between them. The CDR3 consists of 12 residues. Germline-derived CDR1 and CDR2 are SQVTM and ANQGSEA.